This T cell receptor beta chain was observed in a study of Ad26.COV2.S vaccination and SARS-CoV-2 variants. Broader study findings: Substantial post-vaccination breadth of spike-specific CD8+ and CD4+ T cell responses was reported.

A note on this clone: Its specificity is not known.

The CDR3 covers 14 residues. V lost 1 base to trimming and J lost 6 bases, with 12 bases between them. Per the germline V gene, CDR1 is SGHDT and CDR2 is YYEEEE. Sequencing used immunoSEQ multiplex PCR; TCRdb keeps in-frame clones, though not all of them. The sample has around 170,000 clones, around 85% seen once; the top ten hold around 6.3%. The rearrangement joins TRBV5-6 to TRBJ2-3; no clear D. The sample was peripheral blood, taken after recovery from COVID-19. The sequence derives from a human donor who had recovered from COVID-19. The CDR3 here is CASSLSVGVDTQYF. The CDR3 DNA is TGTGCCAGCAGCTTGTCAGTTGGGGTCGATACGCAGTATTTT.